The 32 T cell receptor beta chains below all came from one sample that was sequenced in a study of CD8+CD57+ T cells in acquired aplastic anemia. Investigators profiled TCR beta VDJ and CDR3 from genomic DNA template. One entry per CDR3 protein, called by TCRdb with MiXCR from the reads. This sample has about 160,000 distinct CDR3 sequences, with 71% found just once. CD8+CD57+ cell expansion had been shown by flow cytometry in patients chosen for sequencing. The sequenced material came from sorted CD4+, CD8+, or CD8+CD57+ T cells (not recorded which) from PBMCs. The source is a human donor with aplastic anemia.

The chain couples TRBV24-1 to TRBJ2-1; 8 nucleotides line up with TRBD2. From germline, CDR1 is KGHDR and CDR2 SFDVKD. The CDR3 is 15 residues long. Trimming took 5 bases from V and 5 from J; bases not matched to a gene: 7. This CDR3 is CATSGGREGHNEQFF. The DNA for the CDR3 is TGTGCCACCAGTGGGGGCCGGGAGGGGCACAATGAGCAGTTCTTC.

The CDR3 reads CASPLMYTQYF. DNA of the CDR3: TGTGCCAGCCCCTTAATGTATACGCAGTATTTT. The chain has TRBV27 and TRBJ2-3; D not certain. The CDR3 length is 11 residues. V lost 8 bases and J 7 bases, leaving 10 bases between the germline ends. CDR1 MNHEY and CDR2 SMNVEV come from the germline V gene (reference sequence).

CDR3 in amino acids: CSARDGYSPLHF. CDR3 sequence (DNA): TGCAGTGCTAGAGACGGCTACTCACCCCTCCACTTT. V and J are TRBV20-1 and TRBJ1-6; D is undetermined. Trimming shortened V by 0 bases and J by 10 bases, and 7 bases separated the two germline ends. Germline CDR1 and CDR2: DFQATT and SNEGSKA (reference sequence). The length of the CDR3 is 12 residues.

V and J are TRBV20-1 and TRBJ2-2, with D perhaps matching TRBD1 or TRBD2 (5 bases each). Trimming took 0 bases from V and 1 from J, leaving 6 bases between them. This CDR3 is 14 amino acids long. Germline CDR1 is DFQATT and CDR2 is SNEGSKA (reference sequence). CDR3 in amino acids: CSARDGGNTGELFF. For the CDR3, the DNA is TGCAGTGCTAGAGATGGGGGGAACACCGGGGAGCTGTTTTTT.

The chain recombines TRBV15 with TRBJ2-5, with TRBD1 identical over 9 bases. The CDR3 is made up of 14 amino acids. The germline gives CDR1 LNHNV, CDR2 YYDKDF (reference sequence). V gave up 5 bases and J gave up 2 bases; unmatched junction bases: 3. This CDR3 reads CATSPDRGQETQYF. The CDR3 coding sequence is TGTGCCACCAGCCCTGACAGGGGGCAAGAGACCCAGTACTTC.

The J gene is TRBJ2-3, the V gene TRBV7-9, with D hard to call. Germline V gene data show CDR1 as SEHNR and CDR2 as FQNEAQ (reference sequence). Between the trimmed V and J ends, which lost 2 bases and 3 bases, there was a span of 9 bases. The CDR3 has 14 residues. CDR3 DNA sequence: TGTGCCAGCAGCTTAATTCAGGAGACAGATACGCAGTATTTT. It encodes CASSLIQETDTQYF. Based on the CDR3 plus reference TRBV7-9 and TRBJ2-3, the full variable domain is DTGVSQNPRHKITKRGQNVTFRCDPISEHNRLYWYRQTLGQGPEFLTYFQNEAQLEKSRLLSDRFSAERPKGSFSTLEIQRTEQGDSAMYLCASSLIQETDTQYFGPGTRLTVL.

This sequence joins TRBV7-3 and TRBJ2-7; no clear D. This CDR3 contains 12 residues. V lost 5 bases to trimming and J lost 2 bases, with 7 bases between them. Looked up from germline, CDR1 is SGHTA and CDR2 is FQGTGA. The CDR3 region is CASSPPAYEQYF. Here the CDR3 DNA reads TGTGCCAGCAGCCCCCCAGCCTACGAGCAGTACTTC. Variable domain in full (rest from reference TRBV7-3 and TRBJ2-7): GAGVSQTPSNKVTEKGKYVELRCDPISGHTALYWYRQSLGQGPEFLIYFQGTGAADDSGLPNDRFFAVRPEGSVSTLKIQRTERGDSAVYLCASSPPAYEQYFGPGTRLTVT.

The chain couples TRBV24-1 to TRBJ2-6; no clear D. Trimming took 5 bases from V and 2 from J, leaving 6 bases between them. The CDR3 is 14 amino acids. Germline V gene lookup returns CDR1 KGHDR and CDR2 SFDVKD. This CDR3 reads CATSAEPGANVLTF. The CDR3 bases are TGTGCCACCAGTGCTGAACCTGGGGCCAACGTCCTGACTTTC.

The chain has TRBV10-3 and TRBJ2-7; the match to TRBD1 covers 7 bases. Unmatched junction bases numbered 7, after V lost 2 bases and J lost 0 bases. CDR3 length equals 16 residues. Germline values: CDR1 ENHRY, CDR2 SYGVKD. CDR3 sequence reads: CAISEPRGPDSYEQYF. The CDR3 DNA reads TGTGCCATCAGTGAGCCAAGGGGGCCTGACTCCTACGAGCAGTACTTC.

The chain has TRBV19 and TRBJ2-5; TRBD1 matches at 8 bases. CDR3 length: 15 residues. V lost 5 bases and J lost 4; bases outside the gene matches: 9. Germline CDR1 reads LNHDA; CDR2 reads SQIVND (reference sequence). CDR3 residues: CASSPGGGRGETQYF. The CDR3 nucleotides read TGTGCCAGTAGTCCAGGGGGCGGGCGTGGAGAGACCCAGTACTTC.

The CDR3 DNA reads as TGCAGCGTTGTTGAAGGGACTAATGAAAAACTGTTTTTT. It translates to CSVVEGTNEKLFF. This chain links TRBV29-1 with TRBJ1-4; D gene ambiguous. Trimming cost V 4 bases and J 2 bases, with 8 bases left between them. Germline assignment: CDR1 SQVTM and CDR2 ANQGSEA. The CDR3 contains 13 residues.

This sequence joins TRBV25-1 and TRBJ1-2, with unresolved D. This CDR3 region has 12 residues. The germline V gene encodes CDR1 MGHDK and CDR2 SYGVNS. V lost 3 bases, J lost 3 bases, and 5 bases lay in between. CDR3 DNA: TGTGCCAGCAGTGATTATGACTATGGCTACACCTTC. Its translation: CASSDYDYGYTF.

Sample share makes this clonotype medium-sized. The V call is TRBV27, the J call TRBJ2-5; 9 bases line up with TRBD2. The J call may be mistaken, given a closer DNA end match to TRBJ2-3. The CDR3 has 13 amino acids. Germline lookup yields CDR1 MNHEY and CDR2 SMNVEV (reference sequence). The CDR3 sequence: CASNEREADTQYF. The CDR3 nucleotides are TGTGCCAGCAACGAGCGGGAGGCAGATACGCAGTATTTT.

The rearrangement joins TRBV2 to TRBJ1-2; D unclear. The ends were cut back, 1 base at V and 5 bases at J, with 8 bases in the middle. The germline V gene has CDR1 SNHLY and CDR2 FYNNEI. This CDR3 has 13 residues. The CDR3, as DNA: TGTGCCAGCAGTGAAGAGAGTCGGTATGGCTACACCTTC. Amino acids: CASSEESRYGYTF.

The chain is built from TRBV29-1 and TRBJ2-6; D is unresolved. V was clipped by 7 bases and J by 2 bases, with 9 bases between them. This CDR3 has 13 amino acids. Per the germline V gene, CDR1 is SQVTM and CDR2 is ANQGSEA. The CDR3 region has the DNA TGCAGCGCCAGCGCCCCTGGGGCCAACGTCCTGACTTTC. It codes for CSASAPGANVLTF.

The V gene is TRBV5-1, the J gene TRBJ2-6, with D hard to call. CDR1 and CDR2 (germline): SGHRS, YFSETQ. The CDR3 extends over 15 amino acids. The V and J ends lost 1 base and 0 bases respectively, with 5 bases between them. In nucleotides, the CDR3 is TGCGCCAGCAGCTTGACGGACTCTGGGGCCAACGTCCTGACTTTC. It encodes CASSLTDSGANVLTF.

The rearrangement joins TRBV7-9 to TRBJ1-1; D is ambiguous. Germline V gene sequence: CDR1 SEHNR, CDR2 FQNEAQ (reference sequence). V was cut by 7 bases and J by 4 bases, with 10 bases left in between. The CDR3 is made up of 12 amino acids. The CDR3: CASTYGTTEAFF. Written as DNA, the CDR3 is TGTGCCAGCACCTACGGCACCACTGAAGCTTTCTTT.

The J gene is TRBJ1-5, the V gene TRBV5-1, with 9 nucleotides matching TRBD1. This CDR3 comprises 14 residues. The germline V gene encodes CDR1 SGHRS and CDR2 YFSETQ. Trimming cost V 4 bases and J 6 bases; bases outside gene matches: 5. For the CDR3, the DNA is TGCGCCAGCAGCATAGGACAGGGGAGTCAGCCCCAGCATTTT. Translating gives CASSIGQGSQPQHF.

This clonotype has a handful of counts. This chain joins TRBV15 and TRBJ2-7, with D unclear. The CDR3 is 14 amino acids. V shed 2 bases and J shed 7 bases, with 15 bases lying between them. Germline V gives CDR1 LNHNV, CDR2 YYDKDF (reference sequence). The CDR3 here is CATSRTRYAGEQYF. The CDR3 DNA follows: TGTGCCACCAGCAGAACCCGATATGCTGGGGAGCAGTACTTC. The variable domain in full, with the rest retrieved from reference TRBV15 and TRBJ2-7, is DAMVIQNPRYQVTQFGKPVTLSCSQTLNHNVMYWYQQKSSQAPKLLFHYYDKDFNNEADTPDNFQSRRPNTSFCFLDIRSPGLGDTAMYLCATSRTRYAGEQYFGPGTRLTVT.

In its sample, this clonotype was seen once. CDR3 protein: CASNQDSAYGYTF. The CDR3 DNA reads TGTGCCAGCAACCAGGACAGTGCCTATGGCTACACCTTC. The V and J genes are TRBV7-9 and TRBJ1-2; D may be TRBD1 (6 bases). Trimming pared 7 bases from V and 4 bases from J, leaving 13 bases between. This CDR3 is built from 13 residues. Per germline, CDR1 SEHNR and CDR2 FQNEAQ (reference sequence).

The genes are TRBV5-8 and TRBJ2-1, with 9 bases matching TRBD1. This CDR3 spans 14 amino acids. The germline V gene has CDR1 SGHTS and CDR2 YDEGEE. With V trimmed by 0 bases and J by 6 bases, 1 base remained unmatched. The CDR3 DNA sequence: TGTGCCAGCAGCTTGGGGACAGGGGTCAATGAGCAGTTCTTC. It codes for CASSLGTGVNEQFF. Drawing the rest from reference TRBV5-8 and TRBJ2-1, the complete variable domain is EAGVTQSPTHLIKTRGQQATLRCSPISGHTSVYWYQQALGLGLQFLLWYDEGEERNRGNFPPRFSGRQFPNYSSELNVNALELEDSALYLCASSLGTGVNEQFFGPGTRLTVL.

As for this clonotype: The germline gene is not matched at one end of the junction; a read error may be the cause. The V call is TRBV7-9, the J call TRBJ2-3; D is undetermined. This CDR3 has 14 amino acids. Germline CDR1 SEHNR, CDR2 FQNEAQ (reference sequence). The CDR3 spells CASRSQEVTDTQYF. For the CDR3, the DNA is TGCGCCAGCAGGTCTCAGGAAGTCACAGATACGCAGTATTTT.

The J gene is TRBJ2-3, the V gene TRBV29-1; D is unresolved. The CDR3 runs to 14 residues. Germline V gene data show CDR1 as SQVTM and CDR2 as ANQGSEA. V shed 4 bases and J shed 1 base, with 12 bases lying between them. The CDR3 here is CSVVGQLRTDTQYF. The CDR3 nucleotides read TGCAGCGTTGTAGGCCAGTTACGCACAGATACGCAGTATTTT.

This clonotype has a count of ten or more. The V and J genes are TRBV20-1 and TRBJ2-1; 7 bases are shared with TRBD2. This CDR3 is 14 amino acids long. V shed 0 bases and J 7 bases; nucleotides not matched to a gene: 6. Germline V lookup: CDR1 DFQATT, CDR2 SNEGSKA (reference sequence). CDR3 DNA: TGCAGTGCTAGAGATGGGCGGGAGAGGAATGAGCAGTTCTTC. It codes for CSARDGRERNEQFF.

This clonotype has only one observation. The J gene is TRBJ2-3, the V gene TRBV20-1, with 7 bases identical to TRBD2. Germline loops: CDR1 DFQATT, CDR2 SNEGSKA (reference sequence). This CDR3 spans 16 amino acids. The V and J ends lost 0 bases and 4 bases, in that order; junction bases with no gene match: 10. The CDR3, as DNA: TGCAGTGCTAGAGATGGGGGGGGGGGAAGCGCAGATACGCAGTATTTT. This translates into CSARDGGGGSADTQYF.

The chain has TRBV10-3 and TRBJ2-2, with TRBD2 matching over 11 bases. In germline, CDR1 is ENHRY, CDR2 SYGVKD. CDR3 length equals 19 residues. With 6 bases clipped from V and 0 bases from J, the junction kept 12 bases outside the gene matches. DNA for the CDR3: TGTGCCATCAGCCGATTTTTGACTAGCGGGGTCACGAACACCGGGGAGCTGTTTTTT. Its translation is CAISRFLTSGVTNTGELFF.

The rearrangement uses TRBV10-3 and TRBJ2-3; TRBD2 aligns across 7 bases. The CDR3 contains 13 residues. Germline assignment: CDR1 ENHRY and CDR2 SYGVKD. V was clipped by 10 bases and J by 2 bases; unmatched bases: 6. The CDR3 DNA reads TGTGCCACCCTAGAGCGGGACACAGATACGCAGTATTTT. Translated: CATLERDTDTQYF.

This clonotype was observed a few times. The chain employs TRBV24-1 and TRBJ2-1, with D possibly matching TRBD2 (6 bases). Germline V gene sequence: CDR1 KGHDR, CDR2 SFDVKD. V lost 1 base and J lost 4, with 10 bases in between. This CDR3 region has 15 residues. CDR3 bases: TGTGCCACCAGTGATTTTAGGGACTTATACAATGAGCAGTTCTTC. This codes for CATSDFRDLYNEQFF.

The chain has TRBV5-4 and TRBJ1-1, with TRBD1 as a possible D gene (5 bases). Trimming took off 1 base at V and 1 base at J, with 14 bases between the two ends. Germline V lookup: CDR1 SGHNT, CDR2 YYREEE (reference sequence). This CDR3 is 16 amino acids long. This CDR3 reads CASSLRLGQGNTEAFF. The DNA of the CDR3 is TGTGCCAGCAGCTTGCGCCTGGGGCAGGGGAACACTGAAGCTTTCTTT.

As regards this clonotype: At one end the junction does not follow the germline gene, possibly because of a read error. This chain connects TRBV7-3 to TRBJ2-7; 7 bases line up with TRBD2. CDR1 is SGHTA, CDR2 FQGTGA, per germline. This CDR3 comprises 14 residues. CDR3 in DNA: TGCGCCAGCAGCCAACCGCTAGCGGCCTACGAGCAGTACTTC. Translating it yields CASSQPLAAYEQYF.

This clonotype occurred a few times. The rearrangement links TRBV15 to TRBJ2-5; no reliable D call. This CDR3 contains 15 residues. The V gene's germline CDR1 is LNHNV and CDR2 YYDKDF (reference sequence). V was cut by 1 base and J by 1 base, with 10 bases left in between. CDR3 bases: TGTGCCACCAGCAGAGGGCGGAGTCCCCAAGAGACCCAGTACTTC. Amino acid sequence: CATSRGRSPQETQYF.

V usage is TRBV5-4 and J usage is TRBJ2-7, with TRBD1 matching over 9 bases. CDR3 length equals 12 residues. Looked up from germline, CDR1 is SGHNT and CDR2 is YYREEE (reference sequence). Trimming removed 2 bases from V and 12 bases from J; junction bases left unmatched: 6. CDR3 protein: CASSFGTGFGYF. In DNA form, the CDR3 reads TGTGCCAGCAGCTTTGGGACAGGGTTTGGGTACTTC.